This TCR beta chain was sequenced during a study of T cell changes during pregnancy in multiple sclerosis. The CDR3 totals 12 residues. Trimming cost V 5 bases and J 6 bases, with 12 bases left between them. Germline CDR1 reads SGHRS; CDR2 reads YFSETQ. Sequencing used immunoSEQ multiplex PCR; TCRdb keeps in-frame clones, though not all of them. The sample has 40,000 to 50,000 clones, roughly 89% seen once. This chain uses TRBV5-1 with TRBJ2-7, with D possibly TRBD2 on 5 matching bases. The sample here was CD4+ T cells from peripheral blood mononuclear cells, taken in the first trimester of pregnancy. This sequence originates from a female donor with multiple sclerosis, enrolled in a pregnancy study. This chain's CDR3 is CASRPDAGEQYF. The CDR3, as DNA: TGCGCCAGCAGGCCCGACGCGGGCGAGCAGTACTTC. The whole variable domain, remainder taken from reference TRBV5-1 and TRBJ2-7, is KAGVTQTPRYLIKTRGQQVTLSCSPISGHRSVSWYQQTPGQGLQFLFEYFSETQRNKGNFPGRFSGRQFSNSRSEMNVSTLELGDSALYLCASRPDAGEQYFGPGTRLTVT.